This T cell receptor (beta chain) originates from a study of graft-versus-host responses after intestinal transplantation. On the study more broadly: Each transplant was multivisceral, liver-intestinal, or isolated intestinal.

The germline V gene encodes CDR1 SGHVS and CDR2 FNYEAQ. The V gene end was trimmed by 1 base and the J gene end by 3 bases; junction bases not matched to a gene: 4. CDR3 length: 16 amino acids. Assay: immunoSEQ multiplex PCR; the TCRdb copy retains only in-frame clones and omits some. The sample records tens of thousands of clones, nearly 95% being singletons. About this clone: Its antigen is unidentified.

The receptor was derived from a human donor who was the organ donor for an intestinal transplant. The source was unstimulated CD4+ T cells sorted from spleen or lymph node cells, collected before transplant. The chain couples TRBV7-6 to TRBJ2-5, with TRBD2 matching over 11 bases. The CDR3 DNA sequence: TGTGCCAGCAGCTTAGAACTAGCGGGAGTTGAAGAGACCCAGTACTTC. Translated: CASSLELAGVEETQYF. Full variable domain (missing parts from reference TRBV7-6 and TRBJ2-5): GAGVSQSPRYKVTKRGQDVALRCDPISGHVSLYWYRQALGQGPEFLTYFNYEAQQDKSGLPNDRFSAERPEGSISTLTIQRTEQRDSAMYRCASSLELAGVEETQYFGPGTRLLVL.